Listed below are T cell receptor beta chains from one sample, sequenced in a study of blood T cell repertoires in COVID-19. The repertoire was sequenced with immunoSEQ multiplex PCR; TCRdb's copy has only in-frame clones and lacks some. The sample records 90,000 to 120,000 clones, around 90% being singletons. The sequenced sample was peripheral blood. The receptors come from a man aged 40-50 years with active or convalescent COVID-19. CDR3s include the opening cysteine and the closing phenylalanine or tryptophan. The D gene is left open where the match is weak. The listing skips clone size in some rows; elsewhere it reads once, few, many or a size class.

v_gene: TRBV7-9
abundance: .
j_gene: TRBJ2-3
d_gene: .
CDR3aa: CASSFRQADTQYF
CDR3nt: TGTGCCAGCAGCTTTAGGCAGGCCGATACGCAGTATTTT

v_gene: TRBV5-8
abundance: .
j_gene: TRBJ1-1
d_gene: TRBD1
CDR3aa: CASSLADRVTEAFF
CDR3nt: TGTGCCAGCAGCCTGGCGGACAGGGTGACTGAAGCTTTCTTT

v_gene: TRBV10-3
abundance: once
j_gene: TRBJ1-2
d_gene: TRBD1
CDR3aa: CATVQGAYGYTF
CDR3nt: TGTGCCACCGTACAGGGGGCCTATGGCTACACCTTC

v_gene: TRBV6-5
abundance: .
j_gene: TRBJ1-4
d_gene: TRBD1
CDR3aa: CASRDRANEKLFF
CDR3nt: TGTGCCAGCAGAGACAGGGCTAATGAAAAACTGTTTTTT

v_gene: TRBV10-3
abundance: once
j_gene: TRBJ2-7
d_gene: TRBD1
CDR3aa: CAISEPGQVEYF
CDR3nt: TGTGCCATCAGTGAGCCGGGACAGGTCGAGTACTTC

v_gene: TRBV30
abundance: .
j_gene: TRBJ1-5
d_gene: TRBD1
CDR3aa: CAWSVVRTGSSNQPQHF
CDR3nt: TGTGCCTGGAGTGTAGTCCGGACAGGGAGTAGCAATCAGCCCCAGCATTTT

v_gene: TRBV15
abundance: .
j_gene: TRBJ2-5
d_gene: .
CDR3aa: CATSRDQKETQYF
CDR3nt: TGTGCCACCAGCAGAGACCAAAAAGAGACCCAGTACTTC

v_gene: TRBV9
abundance: .
j_gene: TRBJ2-3
d_gene: TRBD1
CDR3aa: CASSVAASTGGGRTDTQYF
CDR3nt: TGTGCCAGCAGCGTAGCCGCCTCGACAGGGGGAGGACGCACAGATACGCAGTATTTT

v_gene: TRBV5-6
abundance: .
j_gene: TRBJ1-1
d_gene: .
CDR3aa: CASSPKRWVNTEAFF
CDR3nt: TGTGCCAGCAGCCCAAAGAGGTGGGTGAACACTGAAGCTTTCTTT

v_gene: TRBV10-3
abundance: .
j_gene: TRBJ1-2
d_gene: TRBD1
CDR3aa: CAIGTDPNYGYTF
CDR3nt: TGTGCCATCGGGACAGACCCTAACTATGGCTACACCTTC

v_gene: TRBV7-9
abundance: once
j_gene: TRBJ1-1
d_gene: .
CDR3aa: CASSLLRGGGTEAFF
CDR3nt: TGTGCCAGCAGCCTCTTACGGGGAGGAGGAACTGAAGCTTTCTTT

v_gene: TRBV28
abundance: .
j_gene: TRBJ1-2
d_gene: .
CDR3aa: CASRQSPWGYTF
CDR3nt: TGTGCCAGCAGACAGTCACCGTGGGGCTACACCTTC

v_gene: TRBV24-1
abundance: .
j_gene: TRBJ1-2
d_gene: .
CDR3aa: CATSPGREYGYTF
CDR3nt: TGTGCCACCAGTCCGGGACGGGAGTATGGCTACACCTTC

v_gene: TRBV5-1
abundance: .
j_gene: TRBJ2-7
d_gene: .
CDR3aa: CASSLGGLGSYEQYF
CDR3nt: TGCGCCAGCAGCTTGGGAGGGTTAGGGTCCTACGAGCAGTACTTC

v_gene: TRBV11-2
abundance: .
j_gene: TRBJ2-3
d_gene: .
CDR3aa: CASSLNTGTDTQYF
CDR3nt: TGTGCCAGCAGCTTAAATACGGGCACAGATACGCAGTATTTT

v_gene: TRBV7-2
abundance: .
j_gene: TRBJ1-6
d_gene: .
CDR3aa: CASSLSLGTQSPLHF
CDR3nt: TGTGCCAGCAGCTTAAGTTTGGGGACACAATCACCCCTCCACTTT

v_gene: TRBV28
abundance: few
j_gene: TRBJ1-4
d_gene: .
CDR3aa: CASSPHQRSEKLFF
CDR3nt: TGTGCCAGCAGTCCCCATCAGCGTAGTGAAAAACTGTTTTTT